This TCR beta chain was obtained from a study of long-term antiretroviral therapy in people with HIV. Study-wide points: Clones that had undergone expansion before ART dominated the repertoire at all time points. Researchers lacked any data on ART adherence, viral resistance or therapy changes.

Survey-level resolution applied to immunoSEQ assay v3.0. The method was immunoSEQ multiplex PCR; TCRdb's version includes in-frame clones alone and lacks a portion of them. Of some 16,000 clones listed, about 85% are singletons. V shed 6 bases and J shed 0 bases, with 10 bases lying between them. CDR1 and CDR2 (germline): SGHNT, YYREEE (reference sequence). The CDR3 totals 14 residues. The sample holds a few counts of this clone. What it binds is unknown. The sequence came from a woman between 35 and 50 years old with HIV. The sample here was unsorted PBMCs, taken 0.5 years after starting antiretroviral therapy. The gene calls are TRBV5-4 and TRBJ2-1, with no clear D. CDR3 nucleotide sequence: TGTGCCAGCACCGTGGAGAGCTCCTACAATGAGCAGTTCTTC. This gives the protein CASTVESSYNEQFF.